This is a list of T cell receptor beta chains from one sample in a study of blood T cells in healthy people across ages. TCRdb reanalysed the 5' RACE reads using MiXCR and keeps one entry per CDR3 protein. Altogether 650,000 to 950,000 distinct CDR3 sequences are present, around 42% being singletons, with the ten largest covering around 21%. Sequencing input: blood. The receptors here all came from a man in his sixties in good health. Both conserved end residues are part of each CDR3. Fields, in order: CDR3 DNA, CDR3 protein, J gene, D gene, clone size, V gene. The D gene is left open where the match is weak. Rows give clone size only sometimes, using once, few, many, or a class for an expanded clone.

TGCGCCAGCAGCGCAGGACAGGGAATGGGGACTGAAGCTTTCTTT CASSAGQGMGTEAFF TRBJ1-1 TRBD1 - TRBV5-1
TGTGCCAGCATTCCCCTGGGCAGGCGCGGCGCCAACGTCCTGACTTTC CASIPLGRRGANVLTF TRBJ2-6 - - TRBV11-3
TGTGCCAGCAGCTACGGACAGGGGGCCAAAGGGGACACCGGGGAGCTGTTTTTT CASSYGQGAKGDTGELFF TRBJ2-2 TRBD1 - TRBV7-9
TGCGCCAGCAGCCAAGATACGGGGAGGTATGGCTACACCTTC CASSQDTGRYGYTF TRBJ1-2 - few TRBV4-3
TGCGCCAGCAGCGCGGACAGGGCCGGTAATTCACCCCTCCACTTT CASSADRAGNSPLHF TRBJ1-6 TRBD1 few TRBV5-1
TGTGCCAGCAGCTCAGACCCGGGGCCGGGGGCCCAGTACTTC CASSSDPGPGAQYF TRBJ2-7 - - TRBV7-2
TGTGCCAGCAGGGCCAACAGGGATTCCTACGAGCAGTACTTC CASRANRDSYEQYF TRBJ2-7 - once TRBV6-5
TGTGCCAGCAGCCCAAAACCTTCGGGAAACATTCAGTACTTC CASSPKPSGNIQYF TRBJ2-4 - - TRBV3-1
TGTGCCAGCAGTCACCTCGAGGGGCGCAATGAGCAGTTCTTC CASSHLEGRNEQFF TRBJ2-1 - - TRBV6-6
TGCGCCAGCAGCTTGGATCGTCTCTCTGGGGCCAACGCCCTGACTTTC CASSLDRLSGANALTF TRBJ2-6 - once TRBV5-1
TGTGCCAGCAGCCTCCAGGGGACAGGGGGCGTCGAGCAGTACTTC CASSLQGTGGVEQYF TRBJ2-7 TRBD1 - TRBV7-2
TGTGCCAGCAGCGGTGGGGGAACGGCTCAGCCCCAGCATTTT CASSGGGTAQPQHF TRBJ1-5 - - TRBV6-2/TRBV6-3
TGCGCCAGCAGCCAAGAACAGCGGGGCACCTACGAGCAGTACTTC CASSQEQRGTYEQYF TRBJ2-7 TRBD2 - TRBV4-3
TGTGCCAGCAGCGCAGCCGGGACTCAGAACAATGAGCAGTTCTTC CASSAAGTQNNEQFF TRBJ2-1 - few TRBV11-3
TGTGCCAGCAGCCAGACAGGGATAGGCAATCAGCCCCAGCATTTT CASSQTGIGNQPQHF TRBJ1-5 TRBD1 - TRBV6-6
TGTGCCAGCAGTTACTTAGGGGCAGAGTACGAGCAGTACTTC CASSYLGAEYEQYF TRBJ2-7 - many TRBV6-6
TGTGCCACCAGTGGAGGAGGCTACGAGCAGTACTTC CATSGGGYEQYF TRBJ2-7 - few TRBV24-1
TGTGCCTGGGGGGACATCAATGAAAAACTGTTTTTT CAWGDINEKLFF TRBJ1-4 - - TRBV30
TGTGCCAGCAGCCAAACCCTAGCAGGGTCATACAATGAGCAGTACTTC CASSQTLAGSYNEQYF TRBJ2-7 - - TRBV4-2
TGTGCCAGCAGCTTAACCGGGACTGGGGCCAACGTCCTGACTTTC CASSLTGTGANVLTF TRBJ2-6 - many TRBV7-2
TGTGCCAGCAGAAGATGGACTAGCGGGGAGCAGACAGATACGCAGTATTTT CASRRWTSGEQTDTQYF TRBJ2-3 TRBD2 - TRBV6-2/TRBV6-3
TGTGCCAGCAGCTCCCTACCTGGTGAAAAACTGTTTTTT CASSSLPGEKLFF TRBJ1-4 - once TRBV7-9
TGTGCCAGCAGTGAAGATTTGAGCTCCTACAATGAGCAGTTCTTC CASSEDLSSYNEQFF TRBJ2-1 - few TRBV6-1
TGCAGCGTTGTGGGGACAGGGGGTAGCACAGATACGCAGTATTTT CSVVGTGGSTDTQYF TRBJ2-3 TRBD1 few TRBV29-1
TGCAGCGTTGGAACCCCTGGACAGGGGACAGATACGCAGTATTTT CSVGTPGQGTDTQYF TRBJ2-3 TRBD1 few TRBV29-1
TGCGCCAGCAGCTTGGCCTTGGGAGTCGGTGCGAACACCGGGGAGCTGTTTTTT CASSLALGVGANTGELFF TRBJ2-2 - - TRBV5-1
TGTGCCAACAGTGGGACAGGGGGCGGTTCTGCCCTCCACTTT CANSGTGGGSALHF TRBJ1-6 TRBD1 - TRBV12-3/TRBV12-4
TGTGCCAGCTCAACTGACAGGGTCCAGTACTTC CASSTDRVQYF TRBJ2-4 TRBD1 - TRBV18
TGTGCCAGCAGCTCTGTCGTACCCTCTGGGGCCAACGTCCTGACTTTC CASSSVVPSGANVLTF TRBJ2-6 - few TRBV28
TGCAGTGGCAGACAGGGAAGAGGGGAAGACATTCAGTACTTC CSGRQGRGEDIQYF TRBJ2-4 TRBD1 - TRBV20-1
TGTGCCACCAGCAGAGCGTCGGCTACCTACGAGCAGTACTTC CATSRASATYEQYF TRBJ2-7 - - TRBV15
TGTGCCAGCAGCCATTCGTCCGGGGAAGGAAACACCATATATTTT CASSHSSGEGNTIYF TRBJ1-3 - - TRBV3-1
TGTGCCAGCCTGCACCGGGCTGAGACTTACGAGCAGTACTTC CASLHRAETYEQYF TRBJ2-7 - once TRBV5-8
TGTGCCAGCAGGACGGACACCGGGGAGCTGTTTTTT CASRTDTGELFF TRBJ2-2 - few TRBV2
TGCAGTGCTAGAGGCGCGGGGAGGGGCAATGAGCAGTTCTTC CSARGAGRGNEQFF TRBJ2-1 TRBD2 - TRBV20-1
TGTGCCAGTAAGGGACAGATTAATGAAAAACTGTTTTTT CASKGQINEKLFF TRBJ1-4 TRBD1 few TRBV12-3/TRBV12-4